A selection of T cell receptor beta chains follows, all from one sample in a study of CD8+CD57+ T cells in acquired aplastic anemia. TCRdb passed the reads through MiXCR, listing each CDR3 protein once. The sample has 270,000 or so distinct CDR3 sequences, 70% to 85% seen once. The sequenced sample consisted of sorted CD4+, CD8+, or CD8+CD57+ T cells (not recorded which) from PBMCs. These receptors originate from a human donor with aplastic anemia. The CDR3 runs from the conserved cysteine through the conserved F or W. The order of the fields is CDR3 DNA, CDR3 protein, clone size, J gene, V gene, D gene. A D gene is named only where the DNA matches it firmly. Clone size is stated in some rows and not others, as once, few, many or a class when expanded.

CDR3nt: TGTGCCAGCAGCCCAGGGGGCGGTCGTAATTCGCCAGAATTT; CDR3aa: CASSPGGGRNSPEF; abundance: -; j_gene: TRBJ2-3; v_gene: TRBV7-2; d_gene: TRBD1
CDR3nt: TGCGCCAGCAGCCCCGTCCAGGGGGGGGAGACCCAGTACTTC; CDR3aa: CASSPVQGGETQYF; abundance: many; j_gene: TRBJ2-5; v_gene: TRBV5-1; d_gene: -
CDR3nt: TGTGCCAGCAGCATAACGAGCGCAGATACGCAGTATTTT; CDR3aa: CASSITSADTQYF; abundance: -; j_gene: TRBJ2-3; v_gene: TRBV5-5; d_gene: -
CDR3nt: -; CDR3aa: CASSLWVLRARDTFF; abundance: once; j_gene: TRBJ1-1; v_gene: TRBV9; d_gene: -
CDR3nt: TGTGCCACCCACCCGTCCCAGGGCCACTATGGCTACACCTTC; CDR3aa: CATHPSQGHYGYTF; abundance: -; j_gene: TRBJ1-2; v_gene: TRBV19; d_gene: -
CDR3nt: TGTGCCAGCAGCGTCCTAGCGGGGGGCACAGATACGCAGTATTTT; CDR3aa: CASSVLAGGTDTQYF; abundance: few; j_gene: TRBJ2-3; v_gene: TRBV7-2; d_gene: TRBD2
CDR3nt: TGTGCCAGCAGCTATCGCCTAACGCAGGGGAGCTATACCCTCCACTTT; CDR3aa: CASSYRLTQGSYTLHF; abundance: -; j_gene: TRBJ1-6; v_gene: TRBV7-4; d_gene: -
CDR3nt: TGTGCCAGCAGCTTAGATCGCACGGCGGATGAGCAGTTCTTC; CDR3aa: CASSLDRTADEQFF; abundance: -; j_gene: TRBJ2-1; v_gene: TRBV7-8; d_gene: -
CDR3nt: TGTGCCAGCAGCTTGACGTCCTGTAATTCAACCCTCCATTTT; CDR3aa: CASSLTSCNSTLHF; abundance: once; j_gene: TRBJ1-6; v_gene: TRBV7-2; d_gene: -
CDR3nt: TGTGCCAGCAGCTTAGATCTGACATTCCCCTACGAGCAGTACTTC; CDR3aa: CASSLDLTFPYEQYF; abundance: -; j_gene: TRBJ2-7; v_gene: TRBV11-3; d_gene: -